This T cell receptor (beta chain) was found in a study of molecular identifiers for immune sequencing clone quantification. Looking at the study overall: Within a replicate experiment, RNA obtained from either 20,000 or 100,000 naive CD8 cells was divided into five aliquots, and four of those aliquots were then sequenced. Study observations and caveats: Clones above 20 RNA copies contained over 98% of effector molecules but under 1% of naive ones.

The table lists this clonotype with many counts. Its cognate antigen is unknown. Trimming cost V 0 bases and J 4 bases, with 10 bases left between them. Looked up from germline, CDR1 is DFQATT and CDR2 is SNEGSKA (reference sequence). CDR3 length: 14 residues. A single record per CDR3 protein comes from TCRdb applying MiXCR to the PCR reads. The sample has about 320,000 distinct CDR3 sequences, roughly 24% seen once. Sequenced material: naive CD8+ T cells from blood, with Jurkat cell RNA spiked in. Noted subset: FACS-sorted CD8+CD4-CCR7+CD45RA+ naive T cells. This sequence joins TRBV20-1 and TRBJ1-5, with TRBD1 as a possible D gene (5 bases). This TCR derives from a human donor in good health. Some libraries in this study had Jurkat cell RNA spiked in. The CDR3 sequence: CSARDTGINQPQHF. The CDR3 DNA sequence: TGCAGTGCTAGAGATACAGGTATTAATCAGCCCCAGCATTTT.